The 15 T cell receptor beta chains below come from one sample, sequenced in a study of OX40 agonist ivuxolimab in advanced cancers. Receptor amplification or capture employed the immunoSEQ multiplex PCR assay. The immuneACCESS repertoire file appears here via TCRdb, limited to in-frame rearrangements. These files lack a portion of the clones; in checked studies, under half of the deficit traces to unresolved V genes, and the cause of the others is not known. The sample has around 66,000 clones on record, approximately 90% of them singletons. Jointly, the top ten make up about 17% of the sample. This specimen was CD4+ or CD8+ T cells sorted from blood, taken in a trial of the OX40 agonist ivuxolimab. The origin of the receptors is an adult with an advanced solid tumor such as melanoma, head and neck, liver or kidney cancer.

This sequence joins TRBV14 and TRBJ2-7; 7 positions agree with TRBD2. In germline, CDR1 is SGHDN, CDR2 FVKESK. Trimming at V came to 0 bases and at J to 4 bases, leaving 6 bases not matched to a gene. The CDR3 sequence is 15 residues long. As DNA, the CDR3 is TGTGCCAGCAGCCAAGAACCGGGGAGGGTATACGAGCAGTACTTC. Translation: CASSQEPGRVYEQYF.

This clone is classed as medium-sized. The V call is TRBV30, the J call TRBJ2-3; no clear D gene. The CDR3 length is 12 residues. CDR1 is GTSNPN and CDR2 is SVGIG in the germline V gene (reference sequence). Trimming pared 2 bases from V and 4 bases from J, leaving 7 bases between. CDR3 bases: TGTGCCTGGAGTTTAGCAGCAGATACGCAGTATTTT. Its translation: CAWSLAADTQYF.

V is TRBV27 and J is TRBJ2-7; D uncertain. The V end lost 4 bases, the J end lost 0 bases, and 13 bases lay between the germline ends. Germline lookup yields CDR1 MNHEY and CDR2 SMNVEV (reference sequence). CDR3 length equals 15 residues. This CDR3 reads CASSSTASSSYEQYF. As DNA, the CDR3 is TGTGCCAGCAGTTCCACGGCGTCTAGCTCCTACGAGCAGTACTTC.

The CDR3 DNA reads TGCGCCAGCAGCTATAGCGGGGGGGCCACTTACGAGCAGTACTTC. It yields the protein CASSYSGGATYEQYF. The V and J genes are TRBV4-1 and TRBJ2-7; TRBD2 matches at 11 bases. CDR1 is MGHRA and CDR2 is YSYEKL in the germline V gene. The ends lost 5 bases at V and 4 bases at J; junction bases unmatched: 7. CDR3 size: 15 residues.

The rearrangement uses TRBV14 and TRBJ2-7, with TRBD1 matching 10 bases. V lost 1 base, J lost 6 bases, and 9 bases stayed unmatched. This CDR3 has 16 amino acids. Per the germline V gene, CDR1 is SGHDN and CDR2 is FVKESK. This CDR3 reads CASSQGLTGGGFEQYF. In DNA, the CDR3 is TGTGCCAGCAGCCAAGGCCTGACAGGGGGCGGTTTCGAGCAGTACTTC.

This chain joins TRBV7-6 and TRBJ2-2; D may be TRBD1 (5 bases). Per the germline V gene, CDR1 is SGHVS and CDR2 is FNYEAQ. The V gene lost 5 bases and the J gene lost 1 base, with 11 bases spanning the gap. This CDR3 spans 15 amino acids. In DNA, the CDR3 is TGTGCCAGCAGCGCATCAACAGGGAACACCGGGGAGCTGTTTTTT. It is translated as CASSASTGNTGELFF.

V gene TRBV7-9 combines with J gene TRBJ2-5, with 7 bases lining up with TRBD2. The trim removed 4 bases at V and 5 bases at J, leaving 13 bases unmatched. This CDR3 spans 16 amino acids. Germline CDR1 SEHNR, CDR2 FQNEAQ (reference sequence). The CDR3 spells CASSSRGVAAEETQYF. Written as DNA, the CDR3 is TGTGCCAGCAGCTCACGGGGGGTAGCTGCGGAGGAGACCCAGTACTTC.

CDR3 DNA sequence: TGCGCCAGCAGTCAATCGATCCTCTCGCGGACGTGTCGAAACACCATATATTTT. Encoded protein: CASSQSILSRTCRNTIYF. V is TRBV23-1 and J is TRBJ1-3; D uncertain. TRBV23-1 is an open reading frame whose function is uncertain. V gave up 0 bases and J gave up 5 bases, with 20 bases separating them. The CDR3 runs 18 residues.

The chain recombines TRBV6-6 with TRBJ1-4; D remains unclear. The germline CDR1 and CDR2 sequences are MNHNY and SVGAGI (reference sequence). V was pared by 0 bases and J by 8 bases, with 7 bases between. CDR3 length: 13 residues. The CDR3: CASSYSTKEKLFF. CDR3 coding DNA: TGTGCCAGCAGTTACTCGACAAAGGAAAAACTGTTTTTT.

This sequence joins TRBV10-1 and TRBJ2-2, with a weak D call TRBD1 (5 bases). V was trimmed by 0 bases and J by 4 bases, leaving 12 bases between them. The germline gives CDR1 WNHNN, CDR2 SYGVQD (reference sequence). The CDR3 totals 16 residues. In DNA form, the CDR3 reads TGCGCCAGCAGTGAGTCCCAGGGCCTGGTCACCGGGGAGCTGTTTTTT. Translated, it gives CASSESQGLVTGELFF.

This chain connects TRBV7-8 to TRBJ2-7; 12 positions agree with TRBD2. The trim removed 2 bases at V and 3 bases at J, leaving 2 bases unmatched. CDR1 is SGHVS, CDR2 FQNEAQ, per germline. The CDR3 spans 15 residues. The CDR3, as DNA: TGTGCCAGCAGCTTACTAGCGGGGGGGGACTACGAGCAGTACTTC. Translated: CASSLLAGGDYEQYF. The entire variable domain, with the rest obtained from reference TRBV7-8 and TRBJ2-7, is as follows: GAGVSQSPRYKVAKRGQDVALRCDPISGHVSLFWYQQALGQGPEFLTYFQNEAQLDKSGLPSDRFFAERPEGSVSTLKIQRTQQEDSAVYLCASSLLAGGDYEQYFGPGTRLTVT.

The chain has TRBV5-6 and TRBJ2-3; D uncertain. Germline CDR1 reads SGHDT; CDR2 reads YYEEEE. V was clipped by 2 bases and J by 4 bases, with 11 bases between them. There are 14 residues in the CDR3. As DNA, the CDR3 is TGTGCCAGCAGCTTAGACCCAAACCCAGATACGCAGTATTTT. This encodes CASSLDPNPDTQYF.

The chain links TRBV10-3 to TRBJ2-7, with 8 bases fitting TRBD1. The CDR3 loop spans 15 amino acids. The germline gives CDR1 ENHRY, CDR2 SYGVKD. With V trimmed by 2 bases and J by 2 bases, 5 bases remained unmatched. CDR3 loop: CAISELDRAAYEQYF. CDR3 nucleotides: TGTGCCATCAGTGAGCTGGACAGGGCGGCCTACGAGCAGTACTTC.

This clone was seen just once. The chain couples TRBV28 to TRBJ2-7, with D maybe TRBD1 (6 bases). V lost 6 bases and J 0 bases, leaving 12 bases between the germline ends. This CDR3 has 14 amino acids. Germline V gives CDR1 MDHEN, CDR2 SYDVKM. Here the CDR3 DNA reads TGTGCCAGCAGGTTACAGGGCTACTCCTACGAGCAGTACTTC. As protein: CASRLQGYSYEQYF. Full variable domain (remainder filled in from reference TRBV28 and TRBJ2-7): DVKVTQSSRYLVKRTGEKVFLECVQDMDHENMFWYRQDPGLGLRLIYFSYDVKMKEKGDIPEGYSVSREKKERFSLILESASTNQTSMYLCASRLQGYSYEQYFGPGTRLTVT.

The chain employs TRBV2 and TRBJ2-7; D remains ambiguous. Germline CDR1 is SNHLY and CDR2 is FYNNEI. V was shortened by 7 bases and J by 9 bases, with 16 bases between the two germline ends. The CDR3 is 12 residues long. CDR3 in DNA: TGTGCCAGCAAGGGTCTCTTCATCGGGCAGTACTTC. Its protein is CASKGLFIGQYF.